Listed here are 32 T cell receptor beta chains from one sample, sequenced in a study of blood T cell repertoires in COVID-19. The method was immunoSEQ multiplex PCR; TCRdb's version includes in-frame clones alone and lacks a portion of them. The repertoire consists of approximately 260,000 clones, with approximately 79% occurring once and the leading ten covering around 3.6%. Material: peripheral blood. These receptors all come from a middle-aged woman with active or convalescent COVID-19.

The chain employs TRBV30 and TRBJ1-4, with 9 bases lining up with TRBD1. V gave up 2 bases and J gave up 6 bases; unmatched junction bases: 10. In germline, CDR1 is GTSNPN, CDR2 SVGIG (reference sequence). The CDR3 sequence is 16 residues long. CDR3 bases: TGTGCCTGGAGTCATCAACCGGGACAGGGTGATGAAAAACTGTTTTTT. Protein product: CAWSHQPGQGDEKLFF.

The J gene is TRBJ1-1, the V gene TRBV25-1; D possibly corresponds to TRBD1 (5 bases). Trimming removed 1 base at V and 1 base at J, with 7 bases between. Germline assignment: CDR1 MGHDK and CDR2 SYGVNS. This CDR3 spans 14 amino acids. The CDR3 region is CASSELTGNTEAFF. In DNA, the CDR3 is TGTGCCAGCAGTGAATTAACAGGGAACACTGAAGCTTTCTTT.

The chain links TRBV5-1 to TRBJ2-5; TRBD1 is a possible D gene (6 bases). Germline V gene data show CDR1 as SGHRS and CDR2 as YFSETQ. The length of the CDR3 is 13 residues. V was clipped by 5 bases and J by 2 bases, with 10 bases between them. The CDR3, as DNA: TGCGCCAGCAGGGGAACAGGGCAAGAGACCCAGTACTTC. As protein: CASRGTGQETQYF.

The CDR3 region is CASSGTGGGELFF. CDR3 in DNA: TGTGCCTCCTCCGGGACAGGGGGCGGGGAGCTGTTTTTT. The rearrangement uses TRBV12-3 or TRBV12-4 and TRBJ2-2, with TRBD1 matching 11 bases. V was pared by 11 bases and J by 7 bases, with 6 bases of the junction left unmatched. CDR3 length: 13 residues.

The rearrangement uses TRBV11-3 and TRBJ1-5; D call uncertain. V gave up 5 bases and J gave up 5 bases, with 7 bases separating them. CDR3 length: 12 residues. Germline CDR1 is SGHNT and CDR2 is YENEEA. CDR3 region: CASSPSDQPQHF. CDR3 in DNA: TGTGCCAGCAGCCCTTCGGATCAGCCCCAGCATTTT. Looking up the rest from reference TRBV11-3 and TRBJ1-5 gives the full variable domain: EAGVVQSPRYKIIEKKQPVAFWCNPISGHNTLYWYLQNLGQGPELLIRYENEEAVDDSQLPKDRFSAERLKGVDSTLKIQPAELGDSAVYLCASSPSDQPQHFGDGTRLSIL.

The chain has TRBV5-1 and TRBJ1-6; 9 nucleotides match TRBD1. CDR1 is SGHRS and CDR2 is YFSETQ in the germline V gene. The junction had 4 bases not matched to a gene; V was cut back by 0 bases and J by 9 bases. The CDR3 totals 15 residues. The CDR3 DNA sequence: TGCGCCAGCAGCTTGGGCGGGACAGGGACTTCACCCCTCCACTTT. Residues: CASSLGGTGTSPLHF.

The chain has TRBV6-5 and TRBJ1-1, with D possibly TRBD1 on 6 matching bases. With 8 bases removed from V and 1 base from J, the gap between germline ends came to 11 bases. The length of the CDR3 is 13 residues. Germline V gene sequence: CDR1 MNHEY, CDR2 SVGAGI. CDR3 in amino acids: CASARGRNTEAFF. The DNA of the CDR3 is TGTGCCAGCGCAAGGGGGAGGAACACTGAAGCTTTCTTT.

The chain is built from TRBV30 and TRBJ1-1; D might be TRBD1 (6 bases). Trimming took off 2 bases at V and 0 bases at J, with 13 bases between the two ends. CDR3 length equals 15 residues. Per germline, CDR1 GTSNPN and CDR2 SVGIG (reference sequence). Written as DNA, the CDR3 is TGTGCCTGGAGTAAGCCGGGGACAATGAACACTGAAGCTTTCTTT. Amino acids: CAWSKPGTMNTEAFF.

V and J are TRBV12-3 or TRBV12-4 and TRBJ1-1; D unclear. The CDR3 sequence is 11 residues long. Trimming took 9 bases from V and 2 from J, leaving 7 bases between them. The CDR3 DNA follows: TGTGCCAGTCCATCCAACACTGAAGCTTTCTTT. Translated: CASPSNTEAFF.

The rearrangement joins TRBV18 to TRBJ1-1, with D perhaps TRBD1 (5 bases). The CDR3 is made up of 16 amino acids. With 3 bases removed from V and 0 bases from J, the gap between germline ends came to 14 bases. Germline CDR1 and CDR2: KGHSH and LQKENI. The DNA of the CDR3 is TGTGCCAGCTCACCTGAGACAGTCTACATGAACACTGAAGCTTTCTTT. It encodes CASSPETVYMNTEAFF. Combining the CDR3 with reference TRBV18 and TRBJ1-1 gives the whole variable domain NAGVMQNPRHLVRRRGQEARLRCSPMKGHSHVYWYRQLPEEGLKFMVYLQKENIIDESGMPKERFSAEFPKEGPSILRIQQVVRGDSAAYFCASSPETVYMNTEAFFGQGTRLTVV.

This chain joins TRBV28 and TRBJ1-2; 7 bases match TRBD1. The V gene's germline CDR1 is MDHEN and CDR2 SYDVKM. Trimming cost V 6 bases and J 3 bases; bases outside gene matches: 4. The CDR3 loop spans 13 amino acids. Here the CDR3 reads CASSSGGDYGYTF. DNA of the CDR3: TGTGCCAGCAGCTCAGGGGGAGACTATGGCTACACCTTC.

This chain links TRBV7-2 with TRBJ2-7; D perhaps matches TRBD2 (5 bases). The CDR3 contains 16 residues. Trimming removed 6 bases at V and 2 bases at J, with 20 bases between. Germline assignment: CDR1 SGHTA and CDR2 FQGNSA. Here the CDR3 reads CASSQDGVIGTYEQYF. Written as DNA, the CDR3 is TGTGCCAGCAGTCAAGACGGGGTTATCGGGACCTACGAGCAGTACTTC.

This chain joins TRBV28 and TRBJ1-3; tentatively, D is TRBD1 (6 bases). The CDR3 loop spans 16 amino acids. Trimming shortened V by 8 bases and J by 4 bases, and 21 bases separated the two germline ends. CDR1 is MDHEN and CDR2 is SYDVKM in the germline V gene. CDR3 amino acids: CASRRVTGSRGNTIYF. The CDR3 DNA is TGTGCCAGCCGCCGAGTGACAGGTTCGCGGGGAAACACCATATATTTT.

In its sample, this clone was seen once. V usage is TRBV15 and J usage is TRBJ1-2; D gene ambiguous. The CDR3 length is 16 residues. Germline CDR1 is LNHNV and CDR2 is YYDKDF (reference sequence). Trimming removed 3 bases from V and 4 bases from J, with 18 bases in between. The CDR3 here is CATSSNIPEESYGYTF. The CDR3 coding sequence is TGTGCCACCAGCAGCAACATCCCGGAGGAGAGCTATGGCTACACCTTC.

This clone was observed once. The chain has TRBV5-4 and TRBJ2-7; D is perhaps TRBD2 (5 bases). Germline CDR1 is SGHNT and CDR2 is YYREEE (reference sequence). Trimming shortened V by 3 bases and J by 1 base, and 11 bases separated the two germline ends. The CDR3 consists of 14 residues. CDR3 loop: CASSSPGISYEQYF. CDR3 coding DNA: TGTGCCAGCAGCTCGCCGGGGATTTCCTACGAGCAGTACTTC.

The genes are TRBV27 and TRBJ2-1; TRBD1 is a possible D gene (6 bases). V was trimmed by 5 bases and J by 9 bases, leaving 11 bases between them. Germline V gene sequence: CDR1 MNHEY, CDR2 SMNVEV (reference sequence). CDR3 length equals 12 residues. The CDR3 spells CASSINRAEQFF. CDR3 coding DNA: TGTGCCAGCAGTATCAACAGGGCTGAGCAGTTCTTC.

As DNA, the CDR3 is TGTGCCAGCAGCCAAGTCGGGGGGGGGCCAGGGAAGACCCAGTACTTC. It is translated as CASSQVGGGPGKTQYF. This chain joins TRBV3-1 (or the pseudogene TRBV3-2) and TRBJ2-5; 8 positions match TRBD2. This CDR3 is built from 16 residues. J was trimmed by 6 bases and V by 1 base; bases with no gene match: 10. From germline, CDR1 is LGHDT and CDR2 YNNKEL (reference sequence).

V gene TRBV28 combines with J gene TRBJ1-6, with no clear D. The germline CDR1 and CDR2 sequences are MDHEN and SYDVKM. The CDR3 covers 15 residues. V gave up 7 bases and J gave up 6 bases, with 16 bases separating them. In DNA, the CDR3 is TGTGCCAGCAACGATCCCACCAGGATTAATTCACCCCTCCACTTT. Its protein product is CASNDPTRINSPLHF.

V and J are TRBV5-5 and TRBJ2-7, with 9 nucleotides matching TRBD1. The germline V gene encodes CDR1 SGHKS and CDR2 YYEKEE (reference sequence). Trimming took 4 bases from V and 0 from J; bases not matched to a gene: 2. The CDR3 is 14 amino acids. The CDR3 DNA sequence: TGTGCCAGCAGCCCGGGACAGGGCTCCTACGAGCAGTACGTC. Encoded protein: CASSPGQGSYEQYV.

DNA for the CDR3: TGTGCCAGCAGAGGACAGGGGGAGGACTATGGCTACACCTTC. Protein product: CASRGQGEDYGYTF. The V and J genes are TRBV2 and TRBJ1-2; 10 positions match TRBD1. The CDR3 is 14 amino acids. The V and J ends lost 6 bases and 3 bases, in that order; junction bases with no gene match: 4. The germline V gene has CDR1 SNHLY and CDR2 FYNNEI.

V gene TRBV6-5 combines with J gene TRBJ2-2, with 7 bases fitting TRBD1. Unmatched junction bases numbered 8, after V lost 8 bases and J lost 8 bases. CDR3 length equals 13 residues. CDR1 and CDR2 (germline): MNHEY, SVGAGI. The CDR3 protein is CASARTGSGELFF. The CDR3 nucleotides are TGTGCCAGCGCCCGGACAGGTTCTGGGGAGCTGTTTTTT.

This chain uses TRBV30 with TRBJ1-6, with 9 bases matching TRBD1. J gave up 11 bases and V 1 base, and 0 bases lay outside the gene matches. The CDR3 sequence is 12 residues long. CDR1 and CDR2 (germline): GTSNPN, SVGIG (reference sequence). The CDR3 here is CAWSDRGPPLHF. The CDR3 DNA sequence: TGTGCCTGGAGTGACAGGGGGCCACCCCTCCACTTT.

V usage is TRBV30 and J usage is TRBJ1-1; tentatively, D is TRBD1 (5 bases). The CDR3 is 14 amino acids. Trimming took 1 base from V and 7 from J, leaving 16 bases between them. Germline values: CDR1 GTSNPN, CDR2 SVGIG (reference sequence). The CDR3 nucleotides are TGTGCCTGGAGTGAGGGGCTCTCATTACGTGAAGCTTTCTTT. It specifies CAWSEGLSLREAFF.

V is TRBV7-9 and J is TRBJ1-4; 9 bases agree with TRBD1. Per the germline V gene, CDR1 is SEHNR and CDR2 is FQNEAQ (reference sequence). Trimming cost V 4 bases and J 0 bases; bases outside gene matches: 3. The CDR3 contains 16 residues. CDR3 loop: CASSWTGAPTNEKLFF. The CDR3 coding sequence is TGTGCCAGCAGCTGGACAGGGGCCCCAACTAATGAAAAACTGTTTTTT.

This clone was counted only a few times. This chain links TRBV30 with TRBJ1-1, with 8 bases identical to TRBD1. The germline gives CDR1 GTSNPN, CDR2 SVGIG (reference sequence). Unmatched junction bases numbered 12, after V lost 1 base and J lost 11 bases. The CDR3 totals 14 residues. The CDR3: CAWSALGGTGTAFF. The CDR3 nucleotides read TGTGCCTGGAGTGCCTTGGGGGGGACAGGAACCGCTTTCTTT.

This chain uses TRBV10-3 with TRBJ2-1; TRBD1 matches at 9 bases. The V gene's germline CDR1 is ENHRY and CDR2 SYGVKD. The CDR3 extends over 16 amino acids. V was pared by 3 bases and J by 4 bases, with 7 bases of the junction left unmatched. In DNA, the CDR3 is TGTGCCATCAGTGACCATTTGGACAGGGGATACAATGAGCAGTTCTTC. Residues: CAISDHLDRGYNEQFF.

The V gene is TRBV5-6, the J gene TRBJ1-2; D is unresolved. The V and J ends lost 7 bases and 5 bases respectively, with 18 bases between them. The CDR3 consists of 14 residues. Germline values: CDR1 SGHDT, CDR2 YYEEEE. CDR3 residues: CASGIGRVDYGYTF. The CDR3 DNA is TGTGCCAGCGGGATCGGGCGGGTGGATTATGGCTACACCTTC.

The V call is TRBV20-1, the J call TRBJ1-5; D gene ambiguous. V lost 3 bases to trimming and J lost 4 bases, with 13 bases between them. The CDR3 runs 14 residues. Per germline, CDR1 DFQATT and CDR2 SNEGSKA (reference sequence). In nucleotides, the CDR3 is TGCAGTGCTAGTGCCCGGGGAGGGAATCAGCCCCAGCATTTT. Its translation is CSASARGGNQPQHF.

CDR3 bases: TGTGCCAGCAGGAGGACAGGTGGCTCTGGGGCCAACGTCCTGACTTTC. It translates to CASRRTGGSGANVLTF. This rearrangement joins TRBV28 to TRBJ2-6; 7 nucleotides agree with TRBD1. The V gene end was trimmed by 6 bases and the J gene end by 0 bases; junction bases not matched to a gene: 5. The germline gives CDR1 MDHEN, CDR2 SYDVKM. This CDR3 comprises 16 residues.

This chain links TRBV28 with TRBJ1-4, with TRBD1 matching over 7 bases. The CDR3 length is 12 residues. CDR1 is MDHEN and CDR2 is SYDVKM in the germline V gene. The J segment lost 11 bases and the V segment lost 5 bases, leaving 5 bases of the junction unmatched. The CDR3 spells CASSLGTVKLFF. Here the CDR3 DNA reads TGTGCCAGCAGTCTAGGGACAGTCAAACTGTTTTTT. The variable domain in full, completed from reference TRBV28 and TRBJ1-4, reads DVKVTQSSRYLVKRTGEKVFLECVQDMDHENMFWYRQDPGLGLRLIYFSYDVKMKEKGDIPEGYSVSREKKERFSLILESASTNQTSMYLCASSLGTVKLFFGSGTQLSVL.

This clone was seen a few times. J is TRBJ2-6 and V is TRBV5-1; 14 nucleotides align to TRBD2. This CDR3 contains 23 residues. The junction had 15 bases not matched to a gene; V was cut back by 1 base and J by 0 bases. Germline CDR1 is SGHRS and CDR2 is YFSETQ. The CDR3 loop is CASSLNGPGTSGGLSSGANVLTF. The CDR3 DNA is TGCGCCAGCAGCTTGAATGGCCCCGGGACTAGCGGGGGCCTAAGCTCTGGGGCCAACGTCCTGACTTTC.

The chain joins TRBV5-1 to TRBJ2-2, with 13 bases aligning to TRBD2. Germline values: CDR1 SGHRS, CDR2 YFSETQ. Trimming removed 3 bases from V and 3 bases from J; junction bases left unmatched: 8. The CDR3 spans 18 residues. This CDR3 is CASSWQTSGGLDTGELFF. CDR3 nucleotide sequence: TGCGCCAGCAGCTGGCAGACTAGCGGGGGGTTAGACACCGGGGAGCTGTTTTTT. Using reference TRBV5-1 and TRBJ2-2 for the parts outside the CDR3, the full variable domain is KAGVTQTPRYLIKTRGQQVTLSCSPISGHRSVSWYQQTPGQGLQFLFEYFSETQRNKGNFPGRFSGRQFSNSRSEMNVSTLELGDSALYLCASSWQTSGGLDTGELFFGEGSRLTVL.